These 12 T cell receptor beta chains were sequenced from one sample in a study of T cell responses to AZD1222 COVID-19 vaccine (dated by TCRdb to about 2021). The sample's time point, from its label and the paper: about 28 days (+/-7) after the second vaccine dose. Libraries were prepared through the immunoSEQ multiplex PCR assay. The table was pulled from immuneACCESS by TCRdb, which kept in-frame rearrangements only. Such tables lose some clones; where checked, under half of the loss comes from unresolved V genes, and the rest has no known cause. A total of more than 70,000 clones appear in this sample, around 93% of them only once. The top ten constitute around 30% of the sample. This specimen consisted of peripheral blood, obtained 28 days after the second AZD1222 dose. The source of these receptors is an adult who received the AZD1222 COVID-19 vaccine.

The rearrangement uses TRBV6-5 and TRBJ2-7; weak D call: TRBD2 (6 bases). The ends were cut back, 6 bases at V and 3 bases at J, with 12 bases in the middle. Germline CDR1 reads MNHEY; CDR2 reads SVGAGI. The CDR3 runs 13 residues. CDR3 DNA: TGTGCCAGCAGAAATAGCGGACTCTACGAGCAGTACTTC. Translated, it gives CASRNSGLYEQYF.

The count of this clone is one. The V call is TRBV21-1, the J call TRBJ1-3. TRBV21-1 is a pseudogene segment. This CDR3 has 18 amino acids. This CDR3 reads CASSKECARASSGNTIYF. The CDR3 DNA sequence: TGTGCCAGCAGCAAAGAGTGTGCCCGCGCTTCTTCTGGAAACACCATATATTTT.

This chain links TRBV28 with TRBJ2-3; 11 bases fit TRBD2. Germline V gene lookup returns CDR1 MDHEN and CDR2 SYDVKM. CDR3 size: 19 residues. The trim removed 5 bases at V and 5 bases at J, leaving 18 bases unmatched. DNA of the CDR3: TGTGCCAGCAGTACCATCAGTAGGGCTAGCGGGAGGCCCATAGATACGCAGTATTTT. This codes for CASSTISRASGRPIDTQYF.

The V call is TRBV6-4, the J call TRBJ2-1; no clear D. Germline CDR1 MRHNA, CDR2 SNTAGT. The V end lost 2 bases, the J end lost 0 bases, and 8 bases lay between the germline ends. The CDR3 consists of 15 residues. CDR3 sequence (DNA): TGTGCCAGCAGTGACGACCCTAGCTCCTACAATGAGCAGTTCTTC. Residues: CASSDDPSSYNEQFF.

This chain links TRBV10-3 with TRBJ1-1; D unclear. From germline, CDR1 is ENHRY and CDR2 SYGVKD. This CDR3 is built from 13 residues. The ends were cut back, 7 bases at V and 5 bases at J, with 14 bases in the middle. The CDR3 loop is CAIKRDTGTEAFF. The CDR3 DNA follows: TGTGCCATCAAGCGGGATACGGGAACTGAAGCTTTCTTT.

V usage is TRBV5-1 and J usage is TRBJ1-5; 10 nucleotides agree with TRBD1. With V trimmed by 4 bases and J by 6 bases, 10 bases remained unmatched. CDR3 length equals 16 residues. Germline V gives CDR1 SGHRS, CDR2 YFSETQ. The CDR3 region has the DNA TGCGCCAGCAGCCCCGGGGATGGGACAGGGGTTCAGCCCCAGCATTTT. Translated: CASSPGDGTGVQPQHF. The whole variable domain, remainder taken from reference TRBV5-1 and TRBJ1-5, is KAGVTQTPRYLIKTRGQQVTLSCSPISGHRSVSWYQQTPGQGLQFLFEYFSETQRNKGNFPGRFSGRQFSNSRSEMNVSTLELGDSALYLCASSPGDGTGVQPQHFGDGTRLSIL.

The DNA for the CDR3 is TGCAGCGTTGTGGCGGGGCTAGGAAACACCATATATTTT. This sequence encodes CSVVAGLGNTIYF. The V and J genes are TRBV29-1 and TRBJ1-3; D may be TRBD1 (5 bases). This CDR3 spans 13 amino acids. With 4 bases removed from V and 4 bases from J, the gap between germline ends came to 11 bases. CDR1 SQVTM and CDR2 ANQGSEA come from the germline V gene. The full variable domain, rest sourced from reference TRBV29-1 and TRBJ1-3, is SAVISQKPSRDICQRGTSLTIQCQVDSQVTMMFWYRQQPGQSLTLIATANQGSEATYESGFVIDKFPISRPNLTFSTLTVSNMSPEDSSIYLCSVVAGLGNTIYFGEGSWLTVV.

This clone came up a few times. CDR3 bases: TGTGCCAGCAGCCAATGGGACACCTCCTACGAGCAGTACTTC. Translating gives CASSQWDTSYEQYF. The rearrangement joins TRBV4-2 to TRBJ2-7; D perhaps matches TRBD1 (6 bases). V lost 2 bases and J 0 bases, leaving 8 bases between the germline ends. Germline V gene sequence: CDR1 LGHNA, CDR2 YNFKEQ. The CDR3 spans 14 residues.

The CDR3 is CASGGTGIIRSTDTQYF. CDR3 sequence (DNA): TGTGCCAGCGGAGGGACAGGGATCATTCGGAGCACAGATACGCAGTATTTT. This chain links TRBV7-2 with TRBJ2-3, with 9 bases lining up with TRBD1. The CDR3 length is 17 residues. V lost 8 bases to trimming and J lost 0 bases; unmatched junction nucleotides: 12. Per the germline V gene, CDR1 is SGHTA and CDR2 is FQGNSA.

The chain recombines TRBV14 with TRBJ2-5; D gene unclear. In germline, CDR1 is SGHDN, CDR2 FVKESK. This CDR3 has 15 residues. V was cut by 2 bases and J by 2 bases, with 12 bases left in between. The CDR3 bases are TGTGCCAGCAGCCAACCGTCAGGTCGACAAGAGACCCAGTACTTC. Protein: CASSQPSGRQETQYF.

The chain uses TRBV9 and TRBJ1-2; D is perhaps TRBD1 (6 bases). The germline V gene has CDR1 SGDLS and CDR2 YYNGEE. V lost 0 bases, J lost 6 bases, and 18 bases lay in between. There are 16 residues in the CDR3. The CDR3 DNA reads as TGTGCCAGCAGCGTAGAGGGAGGCAGGGGATGGGATGGCTACACCTTC. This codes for CASSVEGGRGWDGYTF.

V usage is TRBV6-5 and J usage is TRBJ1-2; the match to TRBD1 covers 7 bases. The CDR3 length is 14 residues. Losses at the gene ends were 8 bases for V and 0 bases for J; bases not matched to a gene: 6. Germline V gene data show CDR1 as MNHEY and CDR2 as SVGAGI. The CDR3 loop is CASVRGTANYGYTF. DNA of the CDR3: TGTGCCAGCGTACGAGGGACAGCTAACTATGGCTACACCTTC.